Shown below are 5 T cell receptor beta chains from a single sample sequenced in a study of shared clonotypes between healthy human individuals. Sequencing was performed with immunoSEQ multiplex PCR; in TCRdb, only in-frame clones are kept and a portion is missing. The sample shows 330,000 or so clones, less than 85% of them seen only once. The material sequenced was memory CD4+ T cells sorted from blood. Sample subset: CD45RA-negative fraction. The receptors come from a man aged 25 to 45 in good health.

CDR3 region: CATSRGDRDYSYGYTF. As DNA, the CDR3 is TGTGCCACCAGCAGGGGGGACAGGGACTATAGCTATGGCTACACCTTC. J is TRBJ1-2 and V is TRBV15, with 9 bases fitting TRBD1. Germline V gene data show CDR1 as LNHNV and CDR2 as YYDKDF (reference sequence). This CDR3 is built from 16 residues. The V segment lost 3 bases and the J segment 4 bases; nucleotides outside the gene matches: 9.

This clone was seen just once. V and J are TRBV28 and TRBJ1-4; 10 bases are shared with TRBD1. J was trimmed by 11 bases and V by 5 bases; bases with no gene match: 8. This CDR3 comprises 14 residues. CDR1 MDHEN and CDR2 SYDVKM come from the germline V gene. CDR3 sequence reads: CASSGTGELYKLFF. CDR3 sequence (DNA): TGTGCCAGCAGTGGGACAGGGGAGCTTTACAAACTGTTTTTT.

The gene calls are TRBV30 and TRBJ2-3, with a tentative D call TRBD2 (6 bases). Per germline, CDR1 GTSNPN and CDR2 SVGIG (reference sequence). The V gene lost 3 bases and the J gene lost 6 bases, with 13 bases spanning the gap. CDR3 size: 13 residues. The CDR3 spells CAWSTGGADTQYF. The CDR3 nucleotides are TGTGCCTGGAGCACCGGAGGGGCCGATACGCAGTATTTT.

This clone was detected only once. The V gene is TRBV5-1, the J gene TRBJ1-2; 10 bases fit TRBD1. Germline V gene lookup returns CDR1 SGHRS and CDR2 YFSETQ. V gave up 4 bases and J gave up 3 bases; unmatched junction bases: 6. CDR3 length: 15 residues. CDR3 bases: TGCGCCAGCAGCCAATTAGGACAGGGGGACTATGGCTACACCTTC. The encoded protein is CASSQLGQGDYGYTF.

This chain links TRBV10-3 with TRBJ1-2; a weak D match, TRBD1 (5 bases). The CDR3 has 14 residues. V lost 5 bases, J lost 5 bases, and 15 bases lay in between. Germline CDR1 reads ENHRY; CDR2 reads SYGVKD. CDR3 sequence (DNA): TGTGCCATCAGTCGGGACGCGAAATCGTATGGCTACACCTTC. Translating gives CAISRDAKSYGYTF.